This T cell receptor beta chain was captured in a study of shared clonotypes between healthy human individuals. Study-wide points: Among non-shared clonotypes, generation probabilities were lower than among those shared by all four donors. Shared across several donors were about 4.8% of the naive CD4 clonotypes. The study generally estimated greater richness for naive than memory subsets.

Germline CDR1 and CDR2: MGHRA and YSYEKL. The V gene end was trimmed by 3 bases and the J gene end by 0 bases; junction bases not matched to a gene: 5. The CDR3 spans 17 residues. Genomic DNA per cell subset filled all wells of several immunoSEQ plates. Profiling relied on immunoSEQ multiplex PCR, and the TCRdb table lists in-frame clones only, not all of them. Here the sample spans roughly 2.4 million clones, 90% to 96% being singletons. This clone was observed a single time. Antigen unknown. The chain links TRBV4-1 to TRBJ2-1; 10 bases map to TRBD2. The sequenced sample consisted of naive CD4+ T cells sorted from blood. Subset reported: CD45RA+ positively selected. The clonotype was recovered from a young man in good health. The CDR3, as DNA: TGCGCCAGCAGCCAGTGGTCTAGCGGGAGCTCCTACAATGAGCAGTTCTTC. It codes for CASSQWSSGSSYNEQFF.